This record looks at one T cell receptor beta chain sequence and its context. Its antigen is still unknown. This entry is derived from a study of T cell responses to AZD1222 COVID-19 vaccine. Study-wide findings and caveats: Among vaccine-associated CD4 TCRs, coverage spanned spike, with dominance at 160-218 and 743-854. Only a handful of AZD1222 recipients, roughly six in all, had baseline seropositivity.

Clones were sequenced by immunoSEQ multiplex PCR, and TCRdb holds only the in-frame ones, with some missing. The table includes approximately 150,000 clones, around 92% detected once. The V end lost 4 bases, the J end lost 2 bases, and 12 bases lay between the germline ends. CDR3 length equals 14 residues. Looked up from germline, CDR1 is SGHDT and CDR2 is YYEEEE. The chain recombines TRBV5-6 with TRBJ1-2, with D hard to call. The clonotype comes from an adult in good health. Source: peripheral blood, taken on day 0 of AZD1222 vaccination. As DNA, the CDR3 is TGTGCCAGCAGCCCTTTCGGGTCCAACTATGGCTACACCTTC. It translates to CASSPFGSNYGYTF.